The clone carrying this T cell receptor beta chain was found many times. Its antigen is undetermined. Study conclusions and caveats: Greatest tumor Treg TCR overlap was with tumor naive CD4+ cells. Tumor memory CD4+ T cell TCR gene usage clustered with blood and lymph node memory CD4+ cells and lymph node naive CD4+ cells. The larger-cohort validation was restricted to a single TCR beta V-J rearrangement rather than whole repertoires.

Full-length variable regions came from constant-region reverse primers plus semi-nested Nested Universal Primer A PCR. TCRdb passed the 5' RACE reads through MiXCR, listing each CDR3 protein once. The data contain roughly 52,000 distinct CDR3 sequences, about 15% of them singletons. Germline CDR1 DFQATT, CDR2 SNEGSKA (reference sequence). The germline V and J ends were trimmed by 2 bases and 5 bases, with 12 bases remaining between them. There are 13 residues in the CDR3. This clonotype was sampled from a female donor with breast cancer. Sequenced input: naive CD4+ T cells sorted from blood. Subset described: naive CD4+ T cells, CD4+CD45RA+CD25-. This chain joins TRBV20-1 and TRBJ1-1, with D tentatively TRBD1 (5 bases). The CDR3 DNA reads as TGCAGTGCTAGAACGCAGGGAAGGACTGAAGCTTTCTTT. Residues: CSARTQGRTEAFF.